This TCR beta chain was profiled in a study of T cell responses to AZD1222 COVID-19 vaccine. Study-wide results and limits: Rises in breadth and depth of Spike-specific TCRs came after two AZD1222 doses. Mostly white British, mostly female donors; authors suggested clonal diversity may be underestimated. Just six AZD1222 recipients tested seropositive at baseline.

Libraries were prepared by immunoSEQ multiplex PCR; TCRdb keeps only in-frame clonotypes and omits some of them. The sample lists about 140,000 clones, around 92% seen once, with 3.5% to 4.5% in the top ten. This clone came up once. Its specificity is not known. Other DNA variants within this sample encode the same CDR3. Trimming took off 4 bases at V and 0 bases at J, with 7 bases between the two ends. Germline CDR1 LGHDT, CDR2 YNNKEL (reference sequence). This CDR3 contains 13 residues. The chain carries TRBV3-1 (or the pseudogene TRBV3-2) and TRBJ2-7, with D possibly being TRBD1 (5 bases). Here the sequenced sample was peripheral blood, taken 28 days after the second AZD1222 dose. The clonotype was recovered from an adult who received the AZD1222 COVID-19 vaccine. CDR3 amino acids: CASSPTGSYEQYF. CDR3 bases: TGTGCCAGCAGCCCCACAGGCTCCTACGAGCAGTACTTC.